This T cell receptor (beta chain) appears in the sequencing data of a study of T cell repertoires in cytomegalovirus infection. At the level of the study: It was recently identified HLA-C-restricted and well-studied HLA-B-restricted CMV epitopes that the study used. Public signatures in TCR beta pointed to CMV infection and matching HLA type.

Trimming took off 6 bases at V and 6 bases at J, with 26 bases between the two ends. Germline CDR1 MDHEN, CDR2 SYDVKM. The CDR3 contains 17 residues. TCRdb re-called the reads through MiXCR, storing one row per CDR3 protein. Altogether tens of thousands of distinct CDR3 sequences are present, 40% to 50% being singletons, with the ten largest covering approximately 93%. This clonotype was observed a handful of times. Its matching antigen is unknown. This specimen was CD8+ T cells from cultured PBMCs, taken from culture after CMV antigen stimulation. The chain couples TRBV28 to TRBJ2-5; D call uncertain. The TCR was taken from a human donor in good health (CMV status not recorded). Some clones in this sample may be carry-over from other donors' samples. Here the CDR3 reads CASSPFGKGIVGKTQYF. CDR3 DNA: TGTGCCAGCAGCCCTTTTGGAAAGGGAATCGTGGGAAAGACCCAGTACTTC.